Following are 30 T cell receptor beta chains from one sample sequenced in a study of shared clonotypes between healthy human individuals. Produced via immunoSEQ multiplex PCR; TCRdb's table is partial and in-frame only. This table holds under 1,100,000 clones, approximately 76% found once. Sequencing used memory CD4+ T cells sorted from blood. Subset here: CD45RA-negative fraction. These receptor sequences come from a young man in good health.

The V call is TRBV5-1, the J call TRBJ2-5; D is unclear. The V end lost 0 bases, the J end lost 7 bases, and 10 bases lay between the germline ends. The germline V gene encodes CDR1 SGHRS and CDR2 YFSETQ. CDR3 length: 13 residues. The CDR3 loop is CASSLGSDGTQYF. In DNA form, the CDR3 reads TGCGCCAGCAGCTTGGGTAGTGACGGGACCCAGTACTTC. Using reference TRBV5-1 and TRBJ2-5 for the parts outside the CDR3, the full variable domain is KAGVTQTPRYLIKTRGQQVTLSCSPISGHRSVSWYQQTPGQGLQFLFEYFSETQRNKGNFPGRFSGRQFSNSRSEMNVSTLELGDSALYLCASSLGSDGTQYFGPGTRLLVL.

The rearrangement uses TRBV7-2 and TRBJ2-1; D remains unclear. Trimming pared 8 bases from V and 9 bases from J, leaving 14 bases between. Germline CDR1 reads SGHTA; CDR2 reads FQGNSA. The CDR3 contains 12 residues. The chain's CDR3 is CASGYKPSEQFF. Written as DNA, the CDR3 is TGTGCCAGCGGATACAAGCCATCTGAGCAGTTCTTC.

This chain links TRBV6-6 with TRBJ1-3, with no clear D. Trimming cost V 0 bases and J 1 base, with 7 bases left between them. Germline CDR1 reads MNHNY; CDR2 reads SVGAGI (reference sequence). The CDR3 length is 15 residues. The CDR3 sequence is CASSYSPQSGNTIYF. CDR3 nucleotides: TGTGCCAGCAGTTACTCGCCGCAGTCTGGAAACACCATATATTTT.

The chain employs TRBV10-3 and TRBJ1-1; tentatively, D is TRBD1 (6 bases). The CDR3 extends over 13 amino acids. Germline CDR1 reads ENHRY; CDR2 reads SYGVKD. Trimming shortened V by 7 bases and J by 6 bases, and 15 bases separated the two germline ends. In DNA, the CDR3 is TGTGCCATCAAGTCAGGGGAAAAGGCTGAAGCTTTCTTT. Its protein product is CAIKSGEKAEAFF.

The rearrangement links TRBV19 to TRBJ1-2; D is ambiguous. The CDR3 length is 12 residues. The V gene lost 6 bases and the J gene lost 10 bases, with 15 bases spanning the gap. Germline lookup yields CDR1 LNHDA and CDR2 SQIVND (reference sequence). CDR3 coding DNA: TGTGCCAGTAGCAGAGAAGAGCGACACTACACCTTC. The encoded protein is CASSREERHYTF.

V and J are TRBV6-6 and TRBJ1-1; D is undetermined. This CDR3 has 12 residues. Germline V CDR1 and CDR2: MNHNY, SVGAGI (reference sequence). Deletions cut 5 bases from V and 11 bases from J, with 15 bases between. The CDR3 DNA is TGTGCCAGCAGTCGGTGGACCCCCCAGGCTTTCTTT. This codes for CASSRWTPQAFF.

The chain uses TRBV6-6 and TRBJ2-1, with 11 bases identical to TRBD2. CDR1 is MNHNY and CDR2 is SVGAGI in the germline V gene (reference sequence). Trimming cost V 2 bases and J 4 bases; bases outside gene matches: 4. The CDR3 sequence is 16 residues long. The CDR3 spells CASSYDRLAGYNEQFF. The CDR3 nucleotides are TGTGCCAGCAGTTACGATAGACTAGCGGGATACAATGAGCAGTTCTTC.

This sequence joins TRBV5-1 and TRBJ1-1; D possibly corresponds to TRBD1 (6 bases). The CDR3 has 15 residues. Germline lookup yields CDR1 SGHRS and CDR2 YFSETQ. V was clipped by 5 bases and J by 2 bases, with 16 bases between them. This CDR3 reads CASRPGQGANTEAFF. In nucleotides, the CDR3 is TGCGCCAGCAGACCGGGACAAGGGGCAAACACTGAAGCTTTCTTT.

J is TRBJ2-6 and V is TRBV5-5; D remains ambiguous. CDR1 and CDR2 (germline): SGHKS, YYEKEE (reference sequence). This CDR3 contains 17 residues. Between the trimmed V and J ends, which lost 3 bases and 3 bases, there was a span of 16 bases. For the CDR3, the DNA is TGTGCCAGCAGCTCTTCCATCCCAGGTTTTGGGGCCAACGTCCTGACTTTC. This translates into CASSSSIPGFGANVLTF.

V is TRBV5-1 and J is TRBJ2-5, with D possibly being TRBD1 or TRBD2 (5 bases each). V shed 1 base and J shed 4 bases, with 11 bases lying between them. CDR3 length equals 14 residues. Germline loops: CDR1 SGHRS, CDR2 YFSETQ. The CDR3 sequence: CASSLWGSGETQYF. CDR3 nucleotide sequence: TGCGCCAGCAGCTTGTGGGGGAGTGGAGAGACCCAGTACTTC.

This clone was seen a handful of times. The gene calls are TRBV28 and TRBJ1-4; 10 bases map to TRBD1. The length of the CDR3 is 14 residues. J gave up 10 bases and V 6 bases, and 8 bases lay outside the gene matches. Germline lookup yields CDR1 MDHEN and CDR2 SYDVKM. CDR3 nucleotide sequence: TGTGCCAGCAGACGACAGGGGGCGCGAGGAAAACTGTTTTTT. This translates into CASRRQGARGKLFF.

This clone was detected only a few times. The chain links TRBV2 to TRBJ2-4, with 11 bases matching TRBD1. The germline V gene encodes CDR1 SNHLY and CDR2 FYNNEI. The CDR3 totals 13 residues. V gave up 8 bases and J gave up 6 bases; unmatched junction bases: 3. The CDR3 reads CASHGTGGNIQYF. The CDR3 DNA reads TGTGCCAGCCACGGGACAGGGGGAAACATTCAGTACTTC.

This chain joins TRBV7-9 and TRBJ2-5; 10 bases fit TRBD2. Germline V CDR1 and CDR2: SEHNR, FQNEAQ (reference sequence). J lost 3 bases, V lost 0 bases, and 4 bases had no gene match. The CDR3 runs to 16 residues. The CDR3 DNA reads TGTGCCAGCAGCTTAGCGGGGACTAGCGCGAAAGAGACCCAGTACTTC. It translates to CASSLAGTSAKETQYF.

This clone came up once. This chain joins TRBV27 and TRBJ2-7; D is uncertain. CDR3 length: 14 residues. Germline CDR1 MNHEY, CDR2 SMNVEV (reference sequence). V lost 0 bases, J lost 3 bases, and 9 bases lay in between. The CDR3 sequence is CASSLSSLGYEQYF. For the CDR3, the DNA is TGTGCCAGCAGTTTATCATCTTTGGGCTACGAGCAGTACTTC.

The CDR3 nucleotides read TGCGCCAGCAGCCACACCTCTAGCGGGTCCTACAATGAGCAGTTCTTC. As protein: CASSHTSSGSYNEQFF. The chain links TRBV4-3 to TRBJ2-1, with TRBD2 matching over 8 bases. Germline loops: CDR1 LGHNA, CDR2 YSLEER. The CDR3 length is 16 residues. Trimming took 3 bases from V and 1 from J; bases not matched to a gene: 5.

V and J are TRBV7-6 and TRBJ1-4; a possible D gene is TRBD1 (6 bases). Per the germline V gene, CDR1 is SGHVS and CDR2 is FNYEAQ. This CDR3 region has 16 residues. Trimming took off 0 bases at V and 3 bases at J, with 11 bases between the two ends. CDR3 coding DNA: TGTGCCAGCAGCTTAGCGCCCGGGGGCCCTAATGAAAAACTGTTTTTT. Protein product: CASSLAPGGPNEKLFF.

Only a few counts were recorded for this clone. V gene TRBV2 combines with J gene TRBJ1-5, with D perhaps matching TRBD1 (5 bases). Between the trimmed V and J ends, which lost 6 bases and 4 bases, there was a span of 10 bases. CDR3 length: 13 residues. Germline values: CDR1 SNHLY, CDR2 FYNNEI. Written as DNA, the CDR3 is TGTGCCAGCAGACCGACAGTAAATCAGCCCCAGCATTTT. Translating gives CASRPTVNQPQHF.

The chain links TRBV5-4 to TRBJ2-7; TRBD1 might be the D (5 bases). The germline V gene encodes CDR1 SGHNT and CDR2 YYREEE (reference sequence). V was clipped by 1 base and J by 0 bases, with 8 bases between them. The CDR3 sequence is 14 residues long. CDR3 DNA sequence: TGTGCCAGCAGCTTGTCCCAGGGCTCCTACGAGCAGTACTTC. The encoded protein is CASSLSQGSYEQYF. Drawing the rest from reference TRBV5-4 and TRBJ2-7, the complete variable domain is ETGVTQSPTHLIKTRGQQVTLRCSSQSGHNTVSWYQQALGQGPQFIFQYYREEENGRGNFPPRFSGLQFPNYSSELNVNALELDDSALYLCASSLSQGSYEQYFGPGTRLTVT.

This clone has just one count. This chain connects TRBV19 to TRBJ2-7; 9 nucleotides match TRBD1. CDR1 is LNHDA, CDR2 SQIVND, per germline (reference sequence). This CDR3 has 13 amino acids. V lost 3 bases to trimming and J lost 6 bases; unmatched junction nucleotides: 3. The CDR3: CASSIGQGREQYF. The CDR3 DNA reads as TGTGCCAGTAGTATCGGACAGGGGCGCGAGCAGTACTTC.

This clone was seen only a few times. This chain connects TRBV28 to TRBJ1-2; 7 nucleotides line up with TRBD1. The germline CDR1 and CDR2 sequences are MDHEN and SYDVKM. The CDR3 sequence is 12 residues long. V gave up 6 bases and J gave up 7 bases; unmatched junction bases: 5. DNA of the CDR3: TGTGCCAGCAGGCAGGGGGGCGGTGGCTACACCTTC. This codes for CASRQGGGGYTF.

V gene TRBV6-1 combines with J gene TRBJ1-1; 7 bases match TRBD1. CDR3 length equals 15 residues. Per the germline V gene, CDR1 is MNHNS and CDR2 is SASEGT. V dropped 5 bases and J dropped 3; count of bases not matched to a gene: 9. The CDR3 protein is CASSSQGDRHTEAFF. The CDR3 DNA reads as TGTGCCAGCAGTTCCCAGGGGGACCGCCACACTGAAGCTTTCTTT.

The genes are TRBV9 and TRBJ1-6, with 7 bases aligning to TRBD1. There are 14 residues in the CDR3. CDR1 is SGDLS and CDR2 is YYNGEE in the germline V gene. Unmatched junction bases numbered 5, after V lost 4 bases and J lost 7 bases. In DNA, the CDR3 is TGTGCCAGCAGCCGTGACAGGGTCAATTCACCCCTCCACTTT. This encodes CASSRDRVNSPLHF.

This sequence joins TRBV7-3 and TRBJ2-5; D is possibly TRBD2 (6 bases). V lost 5 bases to trimming and J lost 5 bases, with 12 bases between them. This CDR3 is 13 amino acids long. Germline lookup yields CDR1 SGHTA and CDR2 FQGTGA. For the CDR3, the DNA is TGTGCCAGCAGCCAACTAGCCGGGGAGACCCAGTACTTC. Protein: CASSQLAGETQYF. The full variable domain, rest sourced from reference TRBV7-3 and TRBJ2-5, is GAGVSQTPSNKVTEKGKYVELRCDPISGHTALYWYRQSLGQGPEFLIYFQGTGAADDSGLPNDRFFAVRPEGSVSTLKIQRTERGDSAVYLCASSQLAGETQYFGPGTRLLVL.

This clone has more than one count but fewer than ten. DNA of the CDR3: TGTGCCTGGAGATCCCGTAACACTGAAGCTTTCTTT. The encoded protein is CAWRSRNTEAFF. The chain uses TRBV30 and TRBJ1-1; no clear D. Between the trimmed V and J ends, which lost 3 bases and 2 bases, there was a span of 7 bases. Germline CDR1 reads GTSNPN; CDR2 reads SVGIG (reference sequence). CDR3 length equals 12 residues.

This clone was detected once. V and J are TRBV11-2 and TRBJ2-1, with D possibly TRBD2 on 6 matching bases. Trimming stripped 5 bases from V and 0 bases from J, with 14 bases between. Germline values: CDR1 SGHAT, CDR2 FQNNGV. The CDR3 contains 16 residues. CDR3 sequence (DNA): TGTGCCAGCAGCCGGTGGGGGGAAAGCTCCTACAATGAGCAGTTCTTC. It yields the protein CASSRWGESSYNEQFF.

This rearrangement joins TRBV18 to TRBJ1-1; D is undetermined. CDR1 and CDR2 (germline): KGHSH, LQKENI. The V gene lost 1 base and the J gene lost 1 base, with 10 bases spanning the gap. This CDR3 is 15 amino acids long. The CDR3 DNA reads TGTGCCAGCTCACCACTTTGGGGAGGGAACACTGAAGCTTTCTTT. Its translation: CASSPLWGGNTEAFF.

The chain uses TRBV5-6 and TRBJ2-1; D is possibly TRBD1 or TRBD2 (6 bases each). Germline V gives CDR1 SGHDT, CDR2 YYEEEE. The V and J ends lost 2 bases and 2 bases respectively, with 11 bases between them. CDR3 length: 15 amino acids. CDR3 in DNA: TGTGCCAGCAGCTTCGGGGGCGTTCCCTACAATGAGCAGTTCTTC. Encoded protein: CASSFGGVPYNEQFF.

V is TRBV10-3 and J is TRBJ1-2; possible D gene TRBD1, 5 bases. CDR3 length: 13 residues. The V gene lost 6 bases and the J gene lost 2 bases, with 10 bases spanning the gap. Per the germline V gene, CDR1 is ENHRY and CDR2 is SYGVKD. The CDR3 DNA follows: TGTGCCATCAGCCTCGACAGCAACTATGGCTACACCTTC. It codes for CAISLDSNYGYTF.

The V gene is TRBV4-1, the J gene TRBJ2-7; D ambiguous. V dropped 4 bases and J dropped 4 bases, with 14 bases sitting between them. CDR1 MGHRA and CDR2 YSYEKL come from the germline V gene. The CDR3 is made up of 14 amino acids. CDR3 residues: CASSRSGHSYEQYF. The DNA for the CDR3 is TGCGCCAGCAGCCGCTCCGGGCATTCTTACGAGCAGTACTTC.

V usage is TRBV18 and J usage is TRBJ1-1; D call uncertain. V was pared by 2 bases and J by 1 base, with 5 bases between. From germline, CDR1 is KGHSH and CDR2 LQKENI. The CDR3 length is 13 residues. The CDR3 DNA reads as TGTGCCAGCTCACCAGTGAAGAACACTGAAGCTTTCTTT. Translation: CASSPVKNTEAFF.